Below, 4 T cell receptor beta chains from the same sample are listed, as sequenced in a study of T cells in Graves' hyperthyroidism and ophthalmopathy. Researchers took RNA transcripts and amplified the TCR beta CDR3 regions from them. Primed by the HTBI set, a first-round RT-PCR was run on the TCR CDR3. TCRdb itself ran the multiplex PCR reads through MiXCR, one entry per CDR3 protein. Among around 500,000 distinct CDR3 sequences, approximately 23% were seen once, and the ten largest hold approximately 54%. The sequencing sample was made of blood. These receptors originate from a woman in her seventies with Graves' ophthalmopathy.

V gene TRBV28 combines with J gene TRBJ1-1; D perhaps matches TRBD1 (5 bases). CDR3 length: 13 amino acids. Germline-derived CDR1 and CDR2 are MDHEN and SYDVKM. Trimming removed 6 bases at V and 9 bases at J, with 17 bases between. CDR3 bases: TGTGCCAGCAGATCCGGCAGGGCAGGGAAAGCTTTCTTT. As protein: CASRSGRAGKAFF.

This clonotype was recorded at least ten times. This chain uses TRBV20-1 with TRBJ2-7; the match to TRBD2 covers 10 bases. J lost 2 bases, V lost 5 bases, and 6 bases had no gene match. Germline lookup yields CDR1 DFQATT and CDR2 SNEGSKA (reference sequence). There are 14 residues in the CDR3. CDR3 region: CSAGSSGSTYEQYF. As DNA, the CDR3 is TGCAGTGCTGGATCTAGCGGGAGTACCTACGAGCAGTACTTC.

The CDR3 region has the DNA TGTGCCAGCAGCTTAGAGGGGGGTCCTTTGCCCCAGCATTTT. Encoded protein: CASSLEGGPLPQHF. The rearrangement links TRBV7-8 to TRBJ1-5, with a weak D call TRBD1 (6 bases). V was shortened by 1 base and J by 9 bases, with 13 bases between the two germline ends. The germline V gene has CDR1 SGHVS and CDR2 FQNEAQ. The CDR3 loop spans 14 amino acids.

This clonotype occurred a few times. This rearrangement joins TRBV5-4 to TRBJ2-7; TRBD2 might be the D (6 bases). V was pared by 0 bases and J by 2 bases, with 15 bases between. Germline loops: CDR1 SGHNT, CDR2 YYREEE (reference sequence). This CDR3 is built from 16 residues. CDR3 bases: TGTGCCAGCAGCTTGGCTAGTAGCGGAGGGGCCTACGAGCAGTACTTC. Protein: CASSLASSGGAYEQYF.